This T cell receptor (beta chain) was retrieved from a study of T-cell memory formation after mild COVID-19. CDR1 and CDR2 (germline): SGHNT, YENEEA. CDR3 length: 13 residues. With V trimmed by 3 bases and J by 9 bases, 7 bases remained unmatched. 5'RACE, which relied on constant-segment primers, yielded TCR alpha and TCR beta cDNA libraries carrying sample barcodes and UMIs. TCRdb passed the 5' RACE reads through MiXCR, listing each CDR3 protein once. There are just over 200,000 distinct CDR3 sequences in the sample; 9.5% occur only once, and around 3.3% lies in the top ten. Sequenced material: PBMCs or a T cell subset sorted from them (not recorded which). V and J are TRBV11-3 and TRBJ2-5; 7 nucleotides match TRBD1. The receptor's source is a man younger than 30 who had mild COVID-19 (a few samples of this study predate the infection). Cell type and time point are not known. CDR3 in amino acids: CASSLDRTPPQYF. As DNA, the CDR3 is TGTGCCAGCAGCTTGGACAGGACTCCCCCCCAGTACTTC.